This T cell receptor (beta chain) originates from a study of shared clonotypes between healthy human individuals. For the study at large: Three plates each covered CD4 naive and memory; CD8 naive two, CD8 memory one.

Only in-frame clones appear in the TCRdb table, and some are missing; sequencing was by immunoSEQ multiplex PCR. The sample has about 2 million clones; roughly 94% are singletons. Points from the study as a whole: Larger estimated richness was generally seen in naive subsets than in memory subsets. All-four-donor shared clonotypes had higher generation probabilities than non-shared clonotypes did. The authors sampled blood alone, and tissue repertoires likely differ.

In this sample, this clone turned up once. What it binds is unknown. This clonotype was obtained from a man younger than 35 in good health. Input material: naive CD4+ T cells sorted from blood. Stated subset: CD45RA+ positively selected.

The chain's CDR3 is CASALRSSDKLYEQYF. The CDR3 nucleotides read TGTGCTAGTGCTCTAAGGTCTAGCGACAAACTCTACGAGCAGTACTTC. This chain links TRBV12-5 with TRBJ2-7, with D tentatively TRBD2 (6 bases). Germline V lookup: CDR1 LGHNT, CDR2 FRNRAP. The V end lost 7 bases, the J end lost 3 bases, and 22 bases lay between the germline ends. This CDR3 has 16 amino acids.